The present T cell receptor (gamma chain) was sequenced within a study of Vδ1+ human thymocytes. The study's findings and limits: Thymic TRG and TRD repertoires appeared highly polyclonal, with Gaussian CDR3 length distributions.

Sequences come from RNA converted to cDNA by reverse transcription. Multiplex PCR used pooled V-gene forward primers and a constant-region reverse primer to amplify CDR3s. TCRdb redid clone calling on the multiplex PCR reads using CATT. The sample holds 25,000 to 30,000 gamma-chain clones, about a fifth seen once. Germline V gene lookup returns CDR1 EGSNGY and CDR2 YDSYNSKV. The J segment lost 5 bases and the V segment lost 3 bases, leaving 10 bases of the junction unmatched. The CDR3 covers 14 residues. This clone was detected a few times. Its target is unknown. The V call is TRGV2, the J call TRGJ1 or TRGJ2. Specimen: Vdelta1+ gamma-delta thymocytes from the thymus. Specified subset: FACS-sorted CD3+ TCRalphabeta- TCRVdelta1+ TCRVdelta2- thymocytes. The TCR sequence derives from a boy younger than two who had congenital heart surgery. CDR3 amino acids: CATWDPRNDYKKLF. As DNA, the CDR3 is TGTGCCACCTGGGACCCCAGGAACGATTATAAGAAACTCTTT.